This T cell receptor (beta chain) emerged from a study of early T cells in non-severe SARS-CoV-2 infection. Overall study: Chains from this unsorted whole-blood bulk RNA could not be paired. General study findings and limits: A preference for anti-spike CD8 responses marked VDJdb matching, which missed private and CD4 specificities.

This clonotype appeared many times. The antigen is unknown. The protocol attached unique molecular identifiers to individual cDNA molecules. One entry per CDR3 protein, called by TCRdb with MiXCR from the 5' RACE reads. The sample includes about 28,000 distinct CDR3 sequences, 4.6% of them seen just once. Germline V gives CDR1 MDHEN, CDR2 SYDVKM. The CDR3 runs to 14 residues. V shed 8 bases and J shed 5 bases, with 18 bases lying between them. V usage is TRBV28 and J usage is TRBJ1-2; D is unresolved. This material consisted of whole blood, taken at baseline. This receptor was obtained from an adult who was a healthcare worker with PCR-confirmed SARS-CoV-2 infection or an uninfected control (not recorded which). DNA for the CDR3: TGTGCCAGCGTTCCGCTCACGGACTTATATGGCTACACCTTC. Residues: CASVPLTDLYGYTF.